This T cell receptor beta chain was retrieved from a study of cytotoxic CD8 clonotypes in ibrutinib-treated CLL. TCRdb keeps only in-frame clones here, not all; method: immunoSEQ multiplex PCR. The sample holds around 160,000 clones, about 88% seen once. Only one count was recorded for this clone. The source is a human donor with chronic lymphocytic leukemia. The source material was PBMCs, sampled at disease progression, from a patient treated with ibrutinib.

As DNA, the CDR3 is TGCAGTGCTAAAGGACAGACGGAGCAGTTCTTC. Protein sequence: CSAKGQTEQFF. This rearrangement joins TRBV20-1 to TRBJ2-1; D might be TRBD1 (6 bases). CDR3 length: 11 residues. Germline CDR1 reads DFQATT; CDR2 reads SNEGSKA (reference sequence). Deletions cut 4 bases from V and 10 bases from J, with 11 bases between.